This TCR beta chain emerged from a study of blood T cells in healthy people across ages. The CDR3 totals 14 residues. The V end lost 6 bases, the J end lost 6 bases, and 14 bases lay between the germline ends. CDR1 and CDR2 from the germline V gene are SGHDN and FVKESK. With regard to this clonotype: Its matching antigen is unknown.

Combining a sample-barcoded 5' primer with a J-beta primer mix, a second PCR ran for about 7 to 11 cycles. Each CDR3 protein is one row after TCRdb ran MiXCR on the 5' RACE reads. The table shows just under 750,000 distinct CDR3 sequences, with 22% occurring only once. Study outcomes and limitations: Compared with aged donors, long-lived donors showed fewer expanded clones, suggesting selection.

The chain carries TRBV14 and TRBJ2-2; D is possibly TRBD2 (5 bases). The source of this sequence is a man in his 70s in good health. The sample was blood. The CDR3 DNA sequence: TGTGCCAGCAGTCAAAGGACTCTTGCCGGGGAGCTGTTTTTT. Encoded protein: CASSQRTLAGELFF. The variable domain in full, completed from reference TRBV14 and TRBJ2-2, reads EAGVTQFPSHSVIEKGQTVTLRCDPISGHDNLYWYRRVMGKEIKFLLHFVKESKQDESGMPNNRFLAERTGGTYSTLKVQPAELEDSGVYFCASSQRTLAGELFFGEGSRLTVL.